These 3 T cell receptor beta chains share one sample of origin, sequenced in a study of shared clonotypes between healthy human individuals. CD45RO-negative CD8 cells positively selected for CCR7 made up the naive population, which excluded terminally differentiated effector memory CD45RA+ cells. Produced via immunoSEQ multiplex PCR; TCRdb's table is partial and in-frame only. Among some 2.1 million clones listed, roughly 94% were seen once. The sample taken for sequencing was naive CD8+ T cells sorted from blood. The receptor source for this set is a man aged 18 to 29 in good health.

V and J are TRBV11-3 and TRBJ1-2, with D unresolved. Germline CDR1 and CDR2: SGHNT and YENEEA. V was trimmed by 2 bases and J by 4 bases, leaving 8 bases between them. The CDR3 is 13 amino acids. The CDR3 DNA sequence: TGTGCCAGCAGCTTAACGGGTGGCTATGGCTACACCTTC. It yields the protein CASSLTGGYGYTF.

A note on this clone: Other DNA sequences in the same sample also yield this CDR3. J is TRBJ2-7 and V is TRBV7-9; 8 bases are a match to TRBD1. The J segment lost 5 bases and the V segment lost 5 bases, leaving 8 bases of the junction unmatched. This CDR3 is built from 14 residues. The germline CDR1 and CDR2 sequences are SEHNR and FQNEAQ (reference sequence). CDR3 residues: CASSLSTGEDEQYF. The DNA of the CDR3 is TGTGCCAGCAGCCTATCGACAGGGGAAGACGAGCAGTACTTC.

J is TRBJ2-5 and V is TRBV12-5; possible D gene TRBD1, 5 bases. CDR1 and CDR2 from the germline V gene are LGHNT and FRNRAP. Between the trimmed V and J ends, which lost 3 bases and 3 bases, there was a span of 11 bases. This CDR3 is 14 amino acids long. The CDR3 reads CASGFAGLEETQYF. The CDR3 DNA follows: TGTGCTAGTGGTTTTGCAGGGTTAGAAGAGACCCAGTACTTC. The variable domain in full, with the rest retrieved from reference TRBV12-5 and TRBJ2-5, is DARVTQTPRHKVTEMGQEVTMRCQPILGHNTVFWYRQTMMQGLELLAYFRNRAPLDDSGMPKDRFSAEMPDATLATLKIQPSEPRDSAVYFCASGFAGLEETQYFGPGTRLLVL.